The 5 T cell receptor beta chains below all came from one sample that was sequenced in a study of glioma-infiltrating T cells. The iRepertoire nested amplicon-rescue multiplex PCR amplified TCR alpha and beta CDR3s from RNA. From the multiplex PCR reads, TCRdb called clonotypes with MiXCR, one entry per CDR3 protein. The repertoire holds about 110,000 distinct CDR3 sequences, with less than 30% as singletons. Sequenced: glioma tissue, nonneoplastic brain tissue, or PBMCs (not recorded which). These receptors were collected from a human donor with low-grade glioma or glioblastoma, undergoing nonglioma brain surgery, or in good health (not recorded which).

This clonotype was seen repeatedly, ten times or more. The rearrangement joins TRBV20-1 to TRBJ2-5, with D unclear. This CDR3 has 14 amino acids. From germline, CDR1 is DFQATT and CDR2 SNEGSKA (reference sequence). Trimming left V 5 bases short and J 1 base short, with 14 bases between. The CDR3 loop reads CSALHGPAQETQYF. In nucleotides, the CDR3 is TGCAGTGCTCTTCACGGCCCAGCCCAAGAGACCCAGTACTTC.

This clonotype was seen at least ten times. This chain connects TRBV7-2 to TRBJ2-1, with D possibly being TRBD1 (6 bases). Germline CDR1 is SGHTA and CDR2 is FQGNSA. This CDR3 contains 11 residues. With 5 bases removed from V and 13 bases from J, the gap between germline ends came to 12 bases. The CDR3 here is CASSRQGPQFF. CDR3 in DNA: TGTGCCAGCAGCCGTCAGGGGCCACAGTTCTTC.

In the case of this clonotype: This may come from a read error, since a much larger clone is one base off. The chain has TRBV9 and TRBJ1-1; D is perhaps TRBD1 (5 bases). From germline, CDR1 is SGDLS and CDR2 YYNGEE. This CDR3 is built from 15 residues. The CDR3 DNA follows: TGTGCCAACAGCGTAGCTCCCAGTGGGGCTTGGAGGGCTTTCTTT. This sequence encodes CANSVAPSGAWRAFF.

This clonotype appeared many times. This chain uses TRBV7-2 with TRBJ1-1; D remains ambiguous. The germline V gene encodes CDR1 SGHTA and CDR2 FQGNSA. The V end lost 5 bases, the J end lost 2 bases, and 6 bases lay between the germline ends. The CDR3 runs 12 residues. Here the CDR3 reads CASSPFNTEAFF. The CDR3 bases are TGTGCCAGCAGCCCCTTTAACACTGAAGCTTTCTTT.

There are many counts of this clonotype. J is TRBJ1-1 and V is TRBV27; D remains ambiguous. The germline V and J ends were trimmed by 5 bases and 0 bases, with 13 bases remaining between them. The CDR3 consists of 15 residues. CDR1 MNHEY and CDR2 SMNVEV come from the germline V gene (reference sequence). This CDR3 is CASSETPYMNTEAFF. The CDR3, as DNA: TGTGCCAGCAGTGAGACACCTTACATGAACACTGAAGCTTTCTTT.